Below are 14 T cell receptor beta chains sequenced from a single sample in a study of regulatory T cells in long-lasting Graves disease. To make TCR beta libraries, researchers used iRepertoire HTBI primers and Arm-PCR of CDR3 regions. TCRdb re-analysed the multiplex PCR reads in MiXCR, keeping a single row per CDR3 protein. Among fewer than 450,000 distinct CDR3 sequences listed, approximately 15% were seen once. Time point given: newly diagnosed GD, antithyroid drugs for less than 3 months. The TCR library was prepared using RNA isolated from PBMCs. These data were also reused for a study on T cells in Graves' hyperthyroidism and ophthalmopathy.

This specimen was peripheral blood mononuclear cells (PBMCs), taken at new diagnosis, from a patient treated with antithyroid drugs. The receptors were sampled from a woman aged 40-49 years with Graves disease.

This clonotype occurred many times. The chain links TRBV2 to TRBJ1-2; 8 nucleotides align to TRBD1. V was clipped by 6 bases and J by 4 bases; unmatched bases: 4. The germline V gene encodes CDR1 SNHLY and CDR2 FYNNEI. CDR3 length: 13 residues. The CDR3: CASRPGQGYGYTF. The CDR3 DNA sequence: TGTGCCAGCAGACCAGGACAGGGCTATGGCTACACCTTC.

In the case of this clonotype: An end of the junction does not agree with germline; a read error may underlie this. This chain connects TRBV6-1 to TRBJ2-7; D is ambiguous. The CDR3 spans 11 residues. Per the germline V gene, CDR1 is MNHNS and CDR2 is SASEGT. The CDR3 bases are TGTGCCAGCGTACTGGGCGACGAGCGGTACTTC. Translating gives CASVLGDERYF.

The chain has TRBV19 and TRBJ1-3; 8 nucleotides agree with TRBD1. CDR1 is LNHDA, CDR2 SQIVND, per germline (reference sequence). V dropped 5 bases and J dropped 0; count of bases not matched to a gene: 6. The CDR3 spans 16 residues. CDR3 loop: CASSFRTGSSGNTIYF. For the CDR3, the DNA is TGTGCCAGTAGTTTCCGGACAGGGTCCTCTGGAAACACCATATATTTT.

The chain combines TRBV4-1 with TRBJ2-3; 10 positions match TRBD2. This CDR3 is built from 14 residues. V trimming: 6 bases; J trimming: 6 bases; junction bases outside the gene matches: 6. Germline-derived CDR1 and CDR2 are MGHRA and YSYEKL. The CDR3 DNA is TGCGCCAGCAGACTTATAGCGGGAGGTGATACGCAGTATTTT. Translation: CASRLIAGGDTQYF.

The chain combines TRBV6-2 or TRBV6-3 with TRBJ1-4; 10 positions agree with TRBD1. The CDR3 covers 17 residues. Germline V gives CDR1 MNHEY, CDR2 SVGEGT. Unmatched junction bases numbered 8, after V lost 5 bases and J lost 2 bases. CDR3 residues: CASSRLGTGDTNEKLFF. The CDR3 nucleotides are TGTGCCAGCAGTCGCCTCGGGACAGGGGACACTAATGAAAAACTGTTTTTT.

Note on this clonotype: A clone one base away is much larger, so this may be a read error. The CDR3 DNA reads TGTGCCAGCAGTTTATTTCGGGTTAGGGGCACTGAAACTTTCTTT. Translated: CASSLFRVRGTETFF. The chain recombines TRBV28 with TRBJ1-1, with D possibly being TRBD1 (5 bases). The germline gives CDR1 MDHEN, CDR2 SYDVKM. This CDR3 has 15 residues.

This clonotype turned up a few times. This chain connects TRBV19 to TRBJ1-5; tentative D call: TRBD1 (6 bases). V was clipped by 8 bases and J by 4 bases, with 15 bases between them. The CDR3 is 14 amino acids. CDR1 and CDR2 (germline): LNHDA, SQIVND (reference sequence). The CDR3 is CASLSLQGNQPQHF. In DNA, the CDR3 is TGTGCCAGTCTTTCCCTCCAGGGGAATCAGCCCCAGCATTTT.

This clonotype was found many times. The V gene is TRBV24-1, the J gene TRBJ2-3, with D unclear. Germline CDR1 and CDR2: KGHDR and SFDVKD. The CDR3 spans 14 residues. The V and J ends lost 4 bases and 3 bases respectively, with 10 bases between them. CDR3 sequence reads: CATSDPIATDTQYF. CDR3 DNA: TGTGCCACCAGTGACCCGATTGCGACAGATACGCAGTATTTT.

In this sample, this clonotype turned up many times. The rearrangement uses TRBV5-1 and TRBJ2-1, with D possibly being TRBD1 (6 bases). The V end was cut by 0 bases, the J end by 8 bases, with 12 bases between. CDR3 size: 14 residues. CDR1 SGHRS and CDR2 YFSETQ come from the germline V gene. CDR3 nucleotide sequence: TGCGCCAGCAGCTTGGACAGGGAGTACGATGAGCAGTTCTTC. Translation gives CASSLDREYDEQFF.

The V and J genes are TRBV30 and TRBJ1-5; D is possibly TRBD1 (5 bases). This CDR3 has 13 residues. V was cut by 4 bases and J by 8 bases, with 15 bases left in between. Germline V lookup: CDR1 GTSNPN, CDR2 SVGIG (reference sequence). The CDR3 DNA reads as TGTGCCTGGAATACAGGCCCCCCGGAGCCCCAGCATTTT. As protein: CAWNTGPPEPQHF.

This clonotype was recorded a few times. The chain joins TRBV28 to TRBJ2-1; perhaps TRBD2 as D (6 bases). V was pared by 3 bases and J by 6 bases, with 15 bases between. This CDR3 is built from 15 residues. The V gene's germline CDR1 is MDHEN and CDR2 SYDVKM. The CDR3 DNA reads TGTGCCAGCAGTTTTCGCGGGGCCGAGTCCAATGAGCAGTTCTTC. It encodes CASSFRGAESNEQFF.

CDR3 bases: TGTGCCAGCAGCGACAGGGGTTCCAGGTACGAGCAGTACTTC. It yields the protein CASSDRGSRYEQYF. This rearrangement joins TRBV14 to TRBJ2-7; 8 bases match TRBD1. Germline values: CDR1 SGHDN, CDR2 FVKESK. V lost 5 bases and J lost 4; bases outside the gene matches: 7. The CDR3 is made up of 14 amino acids.

This clonotype was seen repeatedly, ten times or more. The chain links TRBV12-3 or TRBV12-4 to TRBJ2-2; D remains ambiguous. The CDR3 spans 14 residues. The V end lost 3 bases, the J end lost 0 bases, and 5 bases lay between the germline ends. CDR3 bases: TGTGCCAGCAGTTTGTACGCGAACACCGGGGAGCTGTTTTTT. This gives the protein CASSLYANTGELFF.

This rearrangement joins TRBV9 to TRBJ2-1; the match to TRBD1 covers 8 bases. The CDR3 runs 13 residues. The germline CDR1 and CDR2 sequences are SGDLS and YYNGEE. With V trimmed by 1 base and J by 8 bases, 2 bases remained unmatched. The CDR3 DNA is TGTGCCAGCAGCGTACAGGGGGCTGATGAGCAGTTCTTC. Translating it yields CASSVQGADEQFF. The whole variable domain, remainder taken from reference TRBV9 and TRBJ2-1, is DSGVTQTPKHLITATGQRVTLRCSPRSGDLSVYWYQQSLDQGLQFLIQYYNGEERAKGNILERFSAQQFPDLHSELNLSSLELGDSALYFCASSVQGADEQFFGPGTRLTVL.